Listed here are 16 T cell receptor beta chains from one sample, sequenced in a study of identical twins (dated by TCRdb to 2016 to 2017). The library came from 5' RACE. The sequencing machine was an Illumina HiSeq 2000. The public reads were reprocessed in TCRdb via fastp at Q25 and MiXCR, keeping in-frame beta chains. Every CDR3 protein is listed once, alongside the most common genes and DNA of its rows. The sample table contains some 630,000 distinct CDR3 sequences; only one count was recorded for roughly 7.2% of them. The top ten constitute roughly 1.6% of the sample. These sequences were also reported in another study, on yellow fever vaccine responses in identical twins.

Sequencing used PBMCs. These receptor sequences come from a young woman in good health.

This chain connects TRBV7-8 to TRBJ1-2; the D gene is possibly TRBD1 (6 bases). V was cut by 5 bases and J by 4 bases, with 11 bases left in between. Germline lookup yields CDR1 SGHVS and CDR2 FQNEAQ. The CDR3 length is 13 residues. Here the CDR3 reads CASSRRGAYGYTF. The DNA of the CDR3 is TGTGCCAGCAGCCGAAGGGGGGCCTATGGCTACACCTTC. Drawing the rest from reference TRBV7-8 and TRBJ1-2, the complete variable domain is GAGVSQSPRYKVAKRGQDVALRCDPISGHVSLFWYQQALGQGPEFLTYFQNEAQLDKSGLPSDRFFAERPEGSVSTLKIQRTQQEDSAVYLCASSRRGAYGYTFGSGTRLTVV.

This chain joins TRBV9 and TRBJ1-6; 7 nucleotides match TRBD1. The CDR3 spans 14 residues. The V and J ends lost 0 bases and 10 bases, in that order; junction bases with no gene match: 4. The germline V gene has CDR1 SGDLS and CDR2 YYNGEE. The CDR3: CASSVAGGHSPLHF. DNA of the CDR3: TGTGCCAGCAGCGTAGCAGGGGGACACTCACCCCTCCACTTT.

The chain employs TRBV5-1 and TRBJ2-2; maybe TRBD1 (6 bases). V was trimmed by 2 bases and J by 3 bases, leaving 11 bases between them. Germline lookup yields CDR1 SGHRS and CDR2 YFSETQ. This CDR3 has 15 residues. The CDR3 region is CASSFRGADTGELFF. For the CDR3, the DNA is TGCGCCAGCAGCTTCAGGGGCGCGGACACCGGGGAGCTGTTTTTT.

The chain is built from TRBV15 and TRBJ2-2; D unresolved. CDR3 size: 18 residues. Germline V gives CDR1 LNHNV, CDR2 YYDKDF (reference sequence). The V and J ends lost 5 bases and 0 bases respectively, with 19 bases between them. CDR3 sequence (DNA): TGTGCCACCAGCGGTCGGATCCACGAAAACGCGAACACCGGGGAGCTGTTTTTT. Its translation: CATSGRIHENANTGELFF.

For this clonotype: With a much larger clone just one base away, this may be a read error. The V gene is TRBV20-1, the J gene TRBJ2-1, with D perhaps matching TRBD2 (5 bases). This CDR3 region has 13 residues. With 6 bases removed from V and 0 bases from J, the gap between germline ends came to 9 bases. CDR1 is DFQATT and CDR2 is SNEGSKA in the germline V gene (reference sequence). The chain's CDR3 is CSAREGSYNEQFF. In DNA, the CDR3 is TGCAGTGCCCGAGAGGGCTCCTACAATGAGCAGTTCTTC.

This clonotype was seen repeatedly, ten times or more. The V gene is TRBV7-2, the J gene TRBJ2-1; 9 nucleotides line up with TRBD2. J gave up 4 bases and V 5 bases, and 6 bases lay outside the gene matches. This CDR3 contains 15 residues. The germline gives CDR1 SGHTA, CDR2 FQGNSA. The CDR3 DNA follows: TGTGCCAGCAGCGTTAGCGGGAGCGTTTACAATGAGCAGTTCTTC. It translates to CASSVSGSVYNEQFF. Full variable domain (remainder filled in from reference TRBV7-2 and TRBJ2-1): GAGVSQSPSNKVTEKGKDVELRCDPISGHTALYWYRQSLGQGLEFLIYFQGNSAPDKSGLPSDRFSAERTGGSVSTLTIQRTQQEDSAVYLCASSVSGSVYNEQFFGPGTRLTVL.

The CDR3 is CASSYSGETYEQYF. The CDR3 DNA is TGTGCCAGCAGTTACTCAGGTGAAACCTACGAGCAGTACTTC. The chain employs TRBV6-5 and TRBJ2-7; D is ambiguous. From germline, CDR1 is MNHEY and CDR2 SVGAGI. This CDR3 spans 14 amino acids. Trimming took 0 bases from V and 2 from J, leaving 8 bases between them.

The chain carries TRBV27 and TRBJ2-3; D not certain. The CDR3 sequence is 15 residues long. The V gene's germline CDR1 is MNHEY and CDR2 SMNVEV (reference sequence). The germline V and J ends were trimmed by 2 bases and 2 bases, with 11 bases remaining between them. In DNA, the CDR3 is TGTGCCAGCAGTTTACCGGGTGGGCCCACAGATACGCAGTATTTT. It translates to CASSLPGGPTDTQYF.

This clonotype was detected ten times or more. CDR3 amino acids: CASSPLAGAGNEQFF. CDR3 DNA sequence: TGCGCCAGCAGCCCACTAGCGGGGGCAGGGAATGAGCAGTTCTTC. This sequence joins TRBV5-1 and TRBJ2-1; 11 bases agree with TRBD2. The V gene's germline CDR1 is SGHRS and CDR2 YFSETQ. This CDR3 has 15 residues. Trimming cost V 4 bases and J 7 bases; bases outside gene matches: 7.

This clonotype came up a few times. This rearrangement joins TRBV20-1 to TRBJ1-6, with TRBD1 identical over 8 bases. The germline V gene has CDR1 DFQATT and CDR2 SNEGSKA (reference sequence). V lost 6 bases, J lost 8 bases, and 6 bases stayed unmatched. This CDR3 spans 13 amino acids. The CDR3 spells CSAIQGVDSPLHF. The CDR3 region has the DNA TGCAGTGCCATACAGGGGGTGGATTCACCCCTCCACTTT.

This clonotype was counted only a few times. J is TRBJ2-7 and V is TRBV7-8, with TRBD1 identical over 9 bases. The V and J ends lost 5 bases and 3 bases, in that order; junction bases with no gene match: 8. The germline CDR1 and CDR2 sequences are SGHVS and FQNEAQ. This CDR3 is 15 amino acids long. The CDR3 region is CASSPRTGEYYEQYV. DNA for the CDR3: TGTGCCAGCAGCCCCAGGACAGGGGAATACTACGAGCAGTACGTC.

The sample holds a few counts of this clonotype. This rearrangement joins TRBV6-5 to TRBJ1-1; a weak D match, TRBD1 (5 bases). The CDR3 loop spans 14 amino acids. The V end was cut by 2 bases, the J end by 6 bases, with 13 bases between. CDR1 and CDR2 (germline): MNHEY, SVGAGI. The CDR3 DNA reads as TGTGCCAGCAGTTACCGGACACCCGGGGCTGAAGCTTTCTTT. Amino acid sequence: CASSYRTPGAEAFF.

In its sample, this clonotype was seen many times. Here the CDR3 reads CASSLGVKTQYF. Written as DNA, the CDR3 is TGTGCCAGCAGTTTAGGGGTGAAGACCCAGTACTTC. The chain links TRBV28 to TRBJ2-5; D gene ambiguous. This CDR3 has 12 residues. CDR1 and CDR2 (germline): MDHEN, SYDVKM. Trimming shortened V by 2 bases and J by 6 bases, and 7 bases separated the two germline ends.

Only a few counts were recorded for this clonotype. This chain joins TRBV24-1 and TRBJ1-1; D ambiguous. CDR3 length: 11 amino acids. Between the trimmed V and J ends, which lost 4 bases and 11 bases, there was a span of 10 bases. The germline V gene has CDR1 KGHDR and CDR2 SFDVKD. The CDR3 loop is CATSEGRGAFF. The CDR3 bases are TGTGCCACCAGTGAAGGTCGAGGGGCTTTCTTT.

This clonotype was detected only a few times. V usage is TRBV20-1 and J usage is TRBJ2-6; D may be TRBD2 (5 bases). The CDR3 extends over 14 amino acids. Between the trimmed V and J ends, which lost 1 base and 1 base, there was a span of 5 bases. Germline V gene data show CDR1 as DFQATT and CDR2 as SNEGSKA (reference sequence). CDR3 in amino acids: CSARGRSGANVLTF. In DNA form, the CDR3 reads TGCAGTGCTAGAGGGAGGTCTGGGGCCAACGTCCTGACTTTC.

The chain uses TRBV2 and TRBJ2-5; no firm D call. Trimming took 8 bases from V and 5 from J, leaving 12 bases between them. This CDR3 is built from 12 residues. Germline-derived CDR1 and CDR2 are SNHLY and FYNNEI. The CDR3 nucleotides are TGTGCCAGCTTGGTCGGCAAGGAGACCCAGTACTTC. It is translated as CASLVGKETQYF.